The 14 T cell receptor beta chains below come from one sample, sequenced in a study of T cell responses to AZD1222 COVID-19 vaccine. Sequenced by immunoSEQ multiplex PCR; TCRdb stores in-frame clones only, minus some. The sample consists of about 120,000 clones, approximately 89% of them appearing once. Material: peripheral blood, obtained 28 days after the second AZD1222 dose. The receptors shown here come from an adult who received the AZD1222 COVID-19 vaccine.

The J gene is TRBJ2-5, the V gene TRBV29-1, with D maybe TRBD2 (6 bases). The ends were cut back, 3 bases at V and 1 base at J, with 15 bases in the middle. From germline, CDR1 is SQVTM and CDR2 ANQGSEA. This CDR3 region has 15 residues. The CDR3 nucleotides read TGCAGCGTTGATCGGCGGGCCGGGGGCCAAGAGACCCAGTACTTC. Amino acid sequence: CSVDRRAGGQETQYF.

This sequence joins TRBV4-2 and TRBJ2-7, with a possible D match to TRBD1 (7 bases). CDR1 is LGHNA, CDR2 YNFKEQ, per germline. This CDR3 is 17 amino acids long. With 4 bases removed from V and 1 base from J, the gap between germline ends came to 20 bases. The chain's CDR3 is CASSPRGSRGASYEQYF. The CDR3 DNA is TGTGCCAGCAGCCCGAGGGGGAGCAGGGGGGCGTCCTACGAGCAGTACTTC.

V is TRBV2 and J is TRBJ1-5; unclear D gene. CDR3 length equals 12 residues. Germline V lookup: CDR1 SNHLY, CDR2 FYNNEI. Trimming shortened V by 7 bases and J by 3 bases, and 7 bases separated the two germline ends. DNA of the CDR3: TGTGCCAGCAAGAACCCCAATCAGCCCCAGCATTTT. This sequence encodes CASKNPNQPQHF.

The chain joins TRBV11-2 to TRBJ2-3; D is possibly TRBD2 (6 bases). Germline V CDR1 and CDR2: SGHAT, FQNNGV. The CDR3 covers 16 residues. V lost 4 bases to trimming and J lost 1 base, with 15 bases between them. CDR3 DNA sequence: TGTGCCAGCAGCTCTGCGTGGAGGGCGGGCACAGATACGCAGTATTTT. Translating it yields CASSSAWRAGTDTQYF.

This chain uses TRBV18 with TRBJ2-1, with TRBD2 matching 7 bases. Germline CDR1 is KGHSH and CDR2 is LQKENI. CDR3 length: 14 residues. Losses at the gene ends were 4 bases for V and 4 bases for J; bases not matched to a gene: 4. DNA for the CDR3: TGTGCCAGCTCACTATCTAGCGGATACAATGAGCAGTTCTTC. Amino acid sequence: CASSLSSGYNEQFF.

The CDR3 DNA reads TGTGCCAGCAGCCAAGTGTCGGCACAGTTTCCTCCTGAAGCTTTCTTT. Its translation is CASSQVSAQFPPEAFF. The chain is built from TRBV3-1 (or the pseudogene TRBV3-2) and TRBJ1-1; no clear D gene. CDR1 is LGHDT, CDR2 YNNKEL, per germline (reference sequence). The CDR3 extends over 16 amino acids. The V gene lost 1 base and the J gene lost 6 bases, with 18 bases spanning the gap.

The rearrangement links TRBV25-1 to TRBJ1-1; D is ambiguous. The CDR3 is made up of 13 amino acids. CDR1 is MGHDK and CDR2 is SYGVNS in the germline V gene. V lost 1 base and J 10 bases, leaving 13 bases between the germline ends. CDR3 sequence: CASSEFDGVGAFF. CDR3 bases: TGTGCCAGCAGTGAATTCGACGGAGTCGGAGCTTTCTTT. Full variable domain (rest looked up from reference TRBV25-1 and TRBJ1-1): EADIYQTPRYLVIGTGKKITLECSQTMGHDKMYWYQQDPGMELHLIHYSYGVNSTEKGDLSSESTVSRIRTEHFPLTLESARPSHTSQYLCASSEFDGVGAFFGQGTRLTVV.

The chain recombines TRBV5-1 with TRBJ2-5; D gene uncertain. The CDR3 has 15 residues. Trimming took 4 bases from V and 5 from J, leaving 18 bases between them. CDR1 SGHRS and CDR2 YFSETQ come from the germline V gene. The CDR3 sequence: CASSELVGEGETQYF. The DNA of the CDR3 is TGCGCCAGCAGCGAGCTAGTTGGTGAAGGGGAGACCCAGTACTTC.

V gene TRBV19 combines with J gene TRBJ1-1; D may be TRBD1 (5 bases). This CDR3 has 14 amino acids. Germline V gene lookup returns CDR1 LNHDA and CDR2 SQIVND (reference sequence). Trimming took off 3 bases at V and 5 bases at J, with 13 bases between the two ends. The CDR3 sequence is CASSMRQGGTEAFF. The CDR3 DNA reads TGTGCCAGTAGTATGAGGCAGGGAGGGACTGAAGCTTTCTTT.

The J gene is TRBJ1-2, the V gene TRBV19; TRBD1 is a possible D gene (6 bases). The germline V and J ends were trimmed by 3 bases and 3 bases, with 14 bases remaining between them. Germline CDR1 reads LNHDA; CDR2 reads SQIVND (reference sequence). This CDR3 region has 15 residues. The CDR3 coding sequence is TGTGCCAGTAGTATCGGGGGGCGCGGTGACTATGGCTACACCTTC. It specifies CASSIGGRGDYGYTF.

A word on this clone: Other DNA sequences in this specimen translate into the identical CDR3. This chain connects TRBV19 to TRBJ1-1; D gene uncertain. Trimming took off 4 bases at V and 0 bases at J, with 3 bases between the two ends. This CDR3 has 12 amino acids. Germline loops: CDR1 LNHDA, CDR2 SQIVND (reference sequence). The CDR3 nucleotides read TGTGCCAGTAGTAGAGTGAACACTGAAGCTTTCTTT. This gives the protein CASSRVNTEAFF.

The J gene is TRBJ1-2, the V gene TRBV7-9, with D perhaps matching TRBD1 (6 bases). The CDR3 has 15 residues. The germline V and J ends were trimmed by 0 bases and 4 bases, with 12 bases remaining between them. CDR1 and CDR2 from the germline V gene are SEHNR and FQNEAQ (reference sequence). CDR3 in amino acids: CASSLAGARVYGYTF. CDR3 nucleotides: TGTGCCAGCAGCTTAGCGGGGGCGCGGGTCTATGGCTACACCTTC.

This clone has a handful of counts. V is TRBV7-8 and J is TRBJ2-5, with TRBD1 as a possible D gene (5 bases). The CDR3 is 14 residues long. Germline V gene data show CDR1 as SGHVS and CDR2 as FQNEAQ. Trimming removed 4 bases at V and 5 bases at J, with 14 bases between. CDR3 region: CASSSPRVVETQYF. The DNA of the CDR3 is TGTGCCAGCAGCTCCCCCAGGGTTGTTGAGACCCAGTACTTC.

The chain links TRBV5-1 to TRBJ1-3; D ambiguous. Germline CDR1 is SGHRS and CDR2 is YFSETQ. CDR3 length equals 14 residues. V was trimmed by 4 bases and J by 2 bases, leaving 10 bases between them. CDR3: CASSPAGTGNTIYF. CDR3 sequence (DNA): TGCGCCAGCAGCCCCGCGGGTACTGGAAACACCATATATTTT.